Sequencing of this T cell receptor beta chain was carried out in a study of blood T cell repertoires in COVID-19. The wider study: Acute and convalescent COVID-19 specimens originated in the United States, Italy and Spain. T cells, B-cell-depleted T cells, or PBMCs supplied cDNA or gDNA.

In the study's own analysis: The authors estimated nucleated cell counts from reference gene primer amplification. Profiled with immunoSEQ multiplex PCR; TCRdb holds only in-frame clones, not every one. The V and J calls and clone size are taken from that table; D and trimming were inferred from the DNA. The repertoire holds approximately 200,000 clones, 85% to 90% seen once, with 2% to 2.5% in the top ten. This clone was picked up a small number of times. Germline V gives CDR1 MNHNY, CDR2 SVGAGI (reference sequence). Trimming took 6 bases from V and 2 from J; bases not matched to a gene: 9. The CDR3 runs 15 residues.

The rearrangement joins TRBV6-6 to TRBJ1-2, with 7 bases lining up with TRBD1. The specimen sequenced was peripheral blood. The receptor was isolated from a woman between 50 and 59 years old with acute or convalescent COVID-19. CDR3 residues: CASRRLGTDNYGYTF. CDR3 nucleotides: TGTGCCAGCAGGCGTCTTGGGACAGACAACTATGGCTACACCTTC.